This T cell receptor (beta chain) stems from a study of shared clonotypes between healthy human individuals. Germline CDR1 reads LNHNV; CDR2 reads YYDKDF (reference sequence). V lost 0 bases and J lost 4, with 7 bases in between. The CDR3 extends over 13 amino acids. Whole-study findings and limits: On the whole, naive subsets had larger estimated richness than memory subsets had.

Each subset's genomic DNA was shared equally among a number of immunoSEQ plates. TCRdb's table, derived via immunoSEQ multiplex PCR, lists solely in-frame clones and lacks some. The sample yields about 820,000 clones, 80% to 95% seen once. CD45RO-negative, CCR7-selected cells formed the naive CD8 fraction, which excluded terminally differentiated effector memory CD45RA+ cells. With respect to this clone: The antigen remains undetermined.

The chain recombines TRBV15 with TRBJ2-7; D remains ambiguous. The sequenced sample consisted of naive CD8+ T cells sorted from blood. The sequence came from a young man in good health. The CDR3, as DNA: TGTGCCACCAGCAGAGAAACCGTATACGAGCAGTACTTC. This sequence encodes CATSRETVYEQYF.